These 18 T cell receptor beta chains came from one sample sequenced in a study of beta chain features in type 1 diabetes. Every isolated RNA sample was fully reverse transcribed, so sequencing captured expressed TCRB transcripts. Only in-frame clones appear in the TCRdb table, and some are missing; sequencing was by immunoSEQ multiplex PCR. The repertoire holds hundreds of thousands of clones, about an eighth seen once, with 0.046% in the top ten. The sequencing input was naive CD4+ T cells from blood. The source is a young woman in good health.

There are many counts of this clone. Relative to the germline gene, one junction end is altered; a read error may explain this. The V call is TRBV7-9, the J call TRBJ2-7, with D tentatively TRBD1 (6 bases). Germline V lookup: CDR1 SEHNR, CDR2 FQNEAQ (reference sequence). The CDR3 contains 12 residues. This CDR3 is CASSLMSTGQRF. The CDR3 DNA reads as TGTGCCAGCAGCTTAATGAGTACGGGACAAAGATTC.

This sequence joins TRBV25-1 and TRBJ2-1; perhaps TRBD2 as D (6 bases). The germline V gene encodes CDR1 MGHDK and CDR2 SYGVNS. The CDR3 covers 11 residues. The germline V and J ends were trimmed by 4 bases and 9 bases, with 7 bases remaining between them. CDR3 sequence (DNA): TGTGCCAGCAGTGGGGGGGTTGAGCAGTTCTTC. Its translation is CASSGGVEQFF.

This chain joins TRBV7-6 and TRBJ1-4; D not certain. CDR1 is SGHVS, CDR2 FNYEAQ, per germline. CDR3 size: 15 residues. V lost 5 bases and J 7 bases, leaving 17 bases between the germline ends. Here the CDR3 reads CASSPQASGSEKLFF. Written as DNA, the CDR3 is TGTGCCAGCAGCCCCCAGGCATCTGGTAGTGAAAAACTGTTTTTT. The variable domain in full, with the rest retrieved from reference TRBV7-6 and TRBJ1-4, is GAGVSQSPRYKVTKRGQDVALRCDPISGHVSLYWYRQALGQGPEFLTYFNYEAQQDKSGLPNDRFSAERPEGSISTLTIQRTEQRDSAMYRCASSPQASGSEKLFFGSGTQLSVL.

The chain carries TRBV9 and TRBJ2-5; 13 bases line up with TRBD2. J lost 0 bases, V lost 1 base, and 6 bases had no gene match. The CDR3 loop spans 18 amino acids. Germline lookup yields CDR1 SGDLS and CDR2 YYNGEE. CDR3 loop: CASSVTSGGVLYQETQYF. The CDR3, as DNA: TGTGCCAGCAGCGTAACTAGCGGGGGGGTGCTGTACCAAGAGACCCAGTACTTC.

As concerns this clone: The same CDR3 is also encoded by other DNA sequences in this sample. The V and J genes are TRBV9 and TRBJ2-1, with TRBD2 as a possible D gene (6 bases). Germline V gene sequence: CDR1 SGDLS, CDR2 YYNGEE. V lost 0 bases, J lost 4 bases, and 8 bases lay in between. The CDR3 is 14 residues long. The CDR3 here is CASSVGGTYNEQFF. As DNA, the CDR3 is TGTGCCAGCAGCGTAGGCGGGACTTACAATGAGCAGTTCTTC.

This chain links TRBV29-1 with TRBJ1-4; 7 nucleotides match TRBD1. Germline V gives CDR1 SQVTM, CDR2 ANQGSEA. The CDR3 covers 14 residues. Trimming cost V 6 bases and J 8 bases; bases outside gene matches: 12. This chain's CDR3 is CSVGLGGPGEKLFF. For the CDR3, the DNA is TGCAGCGTCGGGCTAGGGGGCCCGGGAGAAAAACTGTTTTTT.

The V call is TRBV27, the J call TRBJ2-7, with D uncertain. Germline-derived CDR1 and CDR2 are MNHEY and SMNVEV (reference sequence). The CDR3 has 14 residues. V was trimmed by 5 bases and J by 0 bases, leaving 11 bases between them. DNA for the CDR3: TGTGCCAGCAGTATCACCTCCCACTCCTACGAGCAGTACGTC. Protein sequence: CASSITSHSYEQYV.

The J gene is TRBJ2-5, the V gene TRBV5-1; possibly TRBD2 for D (6 bases). This CDR3 contains 13 residues. The V end was cut by 7 bases, the J end by 1 base, with 11 bases between. Germline V gives CDR1 SGHRS, CDR2 YFSETQ. The CDR3 region is CASGGMAQETQYF. The CDR3 DNA sequence: TGCGCCAGCGGAGGGATGGCCCAAGAGACCCAGTACTTC.

The rearrangement links TRBV4-1 to TRBJ1-4; tentatively, D is TRBD1 (6 bases). Germline V gene sequence: CDR1 MGHRA, CDR2 YSYEKL. The CDR3 is 15 amino acids. V was pared by 3 bases and J by 2 bases, with 10 bases between. The chain's CDR3 is CASSQIGQTNEKLFF. In nucleotides, the CDR3 is TGCGCCAGCAGCCAGATCGGACAGACTAATGAAAAACTGTTTTTT.

This sequence joins TRBV7-9 and TRBJ2-5, with D possibly matching TRBD2 (5 bases). Germline V gene sequence: CDR1 SEHNR, CDR2 FQNEAQ (reference sequence). The CDR3 contains 17 residues. The ends were cut back, 4 bases at V and 0 bases at J, with 18 bases in the middle. CDR3: CASSSRVTSGNQETQYF. As DNA, the CDR3 is TGTGCCAGCAGCTCCCGGGTGACGAGCGGAAACCAAGAGACCCAGTACTTC.

In regard to this clone: One end of the junction is discordant with germline, which a read error may explain. The rearrangement uses TRBV7-2 and TRBJ2-2, with D possibly called TRBD1 or TRBD2 (5 bases each). The germline V gene has CDR1 SGHTA and CDR2 FQGNSA. The CDR3 spans 14 residues. This chain's CDR3 is CASNLVGGTGELFF. CDR3 nucleotide sequence: TGTGCCAGCAACTTAGTTGGGGGCACCGGGGAGCTGTTTTTT.

V gene TRBV1 combines with J gene TRBJ2-1. TRBV1 is described as a pseudogene. The CDR3 is 17 residues long. The CDR3 protein is CTSSHVVGPSSYNEQFF. DNA for the CDR3: TGCACCAGCAGCCATGTCGTGGGTCCGAGCTCCTACAATGAGCAGTTCTTC.

In its sample, this clone was seen a few times. The V gene is TRBV18, the J gene TRBJ2-3; no firm D call. The CDR3 has 14 residues. CDR1 KGHSH and CDR2 LQKENI come from the germline V gene. V was shortened by 1 base and J by 0 bases, with 5 bases between the two germline ends. DNA for the CDR3: TGTGCCAGCTCACCACGTCGGAGCACAGATACGCAGTATTTT. It translates to CASSPRRSTDTQYF.

This chain links TRBV6-1 with TRBJ1-5; 7 nucleotides match TRBD1. The V gene's germline CDR1 is MNHNS and CDR2 SASEGT. The CDR3 covers 14 residues. Losses at the gene ends were 8 bases for V and 4 bases for J; bases not matched to a gene: 8. This chain's CDR3 is CASSRTGMNQPQHF. CDR3 DNA sequence: TGTGCCAGCTCTAGGACAGGAATGAATCAGCCCCAGCATTTT.

This clone occurred a few times. The chain has TRBV7-2 and TRBJ1-2; 8 bases match TRBD1. V lost 5 bases to trimming and J lost 4 bases; unmatched junction nucleotides: 12. This CDR3 region has 16 residues. CDR1 is SGHTA, CDR2 FQGNSA, per germline. The CDR3 bases are TGTGCCAGCAGCCTGGCCAGGGGGCCCCCGGGCTATGGCTACACCTTC. Translated, it gives CASSLARGPPGYGYTF.

Note on this clone: Within the sample, other DNA sequences also encode this same CDR3. This chain links TRBV29-1 with TRBJ1-1, with D perhaps matching TRBD1 (6 bases). In germline, CDR1 is SQVTM, CDR2 ANQGSEA. V gave up 6 bases and J gave up 1 base, with 12 bases separating them. The CDR3 has 13 residues. The CDR3 coding sequence is TGCAGCGTGGAAACAGGGCCGAACACTGAAGCTTTCTTT. It yields the protein CSVETGPNTEAFF.

This clone has just a few counts. J is TRBJ2-1 and V is TRBV29-1; TRBD1 agrees at 9 bases. The germline CDR1 and CDR2 sequences are SQVTM and ANQGSEA. The V and J ends lost 6 bases and 4 bases, in that order; junction bases with no gene match: 7. The CDR3 length is 14 residues. Here the CDR3 DNA reads TGCAGCGTGGAGGGGGGACAGGGTTACAATGAGCAGTTCTTC. This gives the protein CSVEGGQGYNEQFF.

This clone was observed a few times. The chain links TRBV16 to TRBJ1-4; D uncertain. V dropped 5 bases and J dropped 4 bases, with 14 bases sitting between them. The CDR3 covers 15 residues. CDR1 KGHSY and CDR2 FQNENV come from the germline V gene. The CDR3 region is CASSDSGWLNEKLFF. In DNA, the CDR3 is TGTGCCAGCAGCGACTCCGGGTGGCTTAATGAAAAACTGTTTTTT.